The clone carrying this T cell receptor beta chain has only a few counts. Its antigen is still unknown. This sample was included in a study of T cell repertoires in cytomegalovirus infection. TCRdb re-analysed the reads in MiXCR, keeping a single row per CDR3 protein. The sample carries 340,000 or so distinct CDR3 sequences, approximately 25% recorded once. CDR1 SGHNT and CDR2 YENEEA come from the germline V gene. The germline V and J ends were trimmed by 3 bases and 6 bases, with 12 bases remaining between them. The CDR3 loop spans 14 amino acids. The chain has TRBV11-3 and TRBJ2-1; D is possibly TRBD2 (6 bases). Sequencing used cultured PBMCs, obtained from culture after CMV antigen stimulation. The origin of this receptor is a human donor in good health (CMV status not recorded). Some clones in this sample may be carry-over from other donors' samples. This CDR3 is CASSFNLAFNEQFF. The CDR3 DNA reads as TGTGCCAGCAGCTTTAACCTAGCGTTCAATGAGCAGTTCTTC. The whole variable domain, remainder taken from reference TRBV11-3 and TRBJ2-1, is EAGVVQSPRYKIIEKKQPVAFWCNPISGHNTLYWYLQNLGQGPELLIRYENEEAVDDSQLPKDRFSAERLKGVDSTLKIQPAELGDSAVYLCASSFNLAFNEQFFGPGTRLTVL.